The 10 T cell receptor beta chains below all came from one sample that was sequenced in a study of blood T cell repertoires in COVID-19. Generated by immunoSEQ multiplex PCR, the TCRdb table keeps only in-frame clones and is missing some. The profile shows about 310,000 clones, more than 70% of them singletons. The sequenced sample was peripheral blood. These receptors all stem from a woman aged 45-60 years who had recovered from COVID-19.

The rearrangement links TRBV4-3 to TRBJ2-6, with D tentatively TRBD2 (6 bases). Looked up from germline, CDR1 is LGHNA and CDR2 is YSLEER. V was cut by 0 bases and J by 0 bases, with 6 bases left in between. The CDR3 consists of 16 residues. CDR3 region: CASSQERDSGANVLTF. CDR3 bases: TGCGCCAGCAGCCAAGAGCGGGACTCTGGGGCCAACGTCCTGACTTTC.

V gene TRBV5-5 combines with J gene TRBJ1-6, with D possibly being TRBD1 (6 bases). The CDR3 spans 16 residues. Trimming shortened V by 4 bases and J by 0 bases, and 11 bases separated the two germline ends. Germline assignment: CDR1 SGHKS and CDR2 YYEKEE (reference sequence). For the CDR3, the DNA is TGTGCCAGCAGCCCCACAGGGAGCTCCTATAATTCACCCCTCCACTTT. It translates to CASSPTGSSYNSPLHF.

The V call is TRBV10-2, the J call TRBJ2-5, with 12 nucleotides matching TRBD1. This CDR3 region has 19 residues. Trimming cost V 2 bases and J 5 bases; bases outside gene matches: 15. Germline CDR1 WSHSY, CDR2 SAAADI. DNA of the CDR3: TGCGCCAGCAGTGAGCCGGACAGAACCGGGACAGGGGGCAAGGAGACCCAGTACTTC. Translation: CASSEPDRTGTGGKETQYF.

The genes are TRBV28 and TRBJ1-6; 9 nucleotides agree with TRBD1. The V gene's germline CDR1 is MDHEN and CDR2 SYDVKM. The CDR3 is 17 residues long. Trimming took 3 bases from V and 3 from J; bases not matched to a gene: 6. The CDR3 DNA is TGTGCCAGCAGTTTTGTGGGACAGGGCTACTATAATTCACCCCTCCACTTT. It yields the protein CASSFVGQGYYNSPLHF. Supplemented by reference TRBV28 and TRBJ1-6, the full variable domain reads DVKVTQSSRYLVKRTGEKVFLECVQDMDHENMFWYRQDPGLGLRLIYFSYDVKMKEKGDIPEGYSVSREKKERFSLILESASTNQTSMYLCASSFVGQGYYNSPLHFGNGTRLTVT.

V is TRBV2 and J is TRBJ2-2; D remains ambiguous. Germline assignment: CDR1 SNHLY and CDR2 FYNNEI. The CDR3 covers 15 residues. Trimming left V 1 base short and J 0 bases short, with 6 bases between. CDR3: CASSEGLANTGELFF. For the CDR3, the DNA is TGTGCCAGCAGTGAAGGACTCGCGAACACCGGGGAGCTGTTTTTT.

This clone was seen only a few times. This rearrangement joins TRBV9 to TRBJ2-1; D possibly corresponds to TRBD1 (6 bases). The ends were cut back, 0 bases at V and 8 bases at J, with 12 bases in the middle. This CDR3 has 14 residues. Germline-derived CDR1 and CDR2 are SGDLS and YYNGEE. This CDR3 reads CASSVDRVIDEQFF. The CDR3 bases are TGTGCCAGCAGCGTAGACAGGGTTATCGATGAGCAGTTCTTC.

The V and J genes are TRBV6-2 or TRBV6-3 and TRBJ2-3, with D maybe TRBD1 (5 bases). The CDR3 length is 14 residues. Trimming cost V 4 bases and J 5 bases, with 13 bases left between them. Per the germline V gene, CDR1 is MNHEY and CDR2 is SVGEGT. The CDR3 protein is CASSFQLRGDTQYF. The CDR3 region has the DNA TGTGCCAGCAGTTTCCAACTTAGGGGAGATACGCAGTATTTT.

The chain uses TRBV27 and TRBJ1-1; weak D call: TRBD1 (6 bases). Germline CDR1 MNHEY, CDR2 SMNVEV (reference sequence). V was clipped by 10 bases and J by 2 bases, with 20 bases between them. There are 15 residues in the CDR3. This chain's CDR3 is CANKGGIQINTEAFF. The CDR3 coding sequence is TGTGCCAACAAAGGGGGTATCCAGATCAACACTGAAGCTTTCTTT.

CDR3 nucleotide sequence: TGTGCCAGCAGTGGGGGGACAGCATTCTCCTACAATGAGCAGTTCTTC. Protein: CASSGGTAFSYNEQFF. This chain links TRBV28 with TRBJ2-1, with a possible D match to TRBD1 (7 bases). Germline V gene lookup returns CDR1 MDHEN and CDR2 SYDVKM. This CDR3 comprises 16 residues. V gave up 5 bases and J gave up 0 bases, with 14 bases separating them.

The rearrangement joins TRBV5-1 to TRBJ2-3; 11 bases agree with TRBD1. The CDR3 is made up of 14 amino acids. Looked up from germline, CDR1 is SGHRS and CDR2 is YFSETQ. V lost 9 bases to trimming and J lost 1 base; unmatched junction nucleotides: 4. CDR3 DNA: TGCGCCACCTCGGACAGGGGGCGCACAGATACGCAGTATTTT. This gives the protein CATSDRGRTDTQYF. The complete variable domain, with remaining parts taken from reference TRBV5-1 and TRBJ2-3, reads KAGVTQTPRYLIKTRGQQVTLSCSPISGHRSVSWYQQTPGQGLQFLFEYFSETQRNKGNFPGRFSGRQFSNSRSEMNVSTLELGDSALYLCATSDRGRTDTQYFGPGTRLTVL.